This TCR beta chain was sequenced in a study of response to subunit inactivated influenza vaccine. Whole-study results and caveats: Seasonal influenza vaccination, on each occasion, was suggested by the authors to recruit few new T cells.

Remarks on this clonotype: Its target is unknown.

MiXCR, run by TCRdb on the RT-PCR reads, gives a single entry per CDR3 protein. The sample contains 400,000 to 650,000 distinct CDR3 sequences, 7.2% of which appear only once. Per the germline V gene, CDR1 is SGHTA and CDR2 is FQGNSA. V dropped 4 bases and J dropped 2; count of bases not matched to a gene: 5. This CDR3 has 14 amino acids. This specimen consisted of PBMCs from blood, obtained 23 to 25 months after vaccination. The receptor comes from a man in his fifties or sixties who received an inactivated influenza vaccine. This chain links TRBV7-2 with TRBJ2-7; the match to TRBD1 covers 7 bases. CDR3 coding DNA: TGTGCCAGCAGCTCCCGGGACAGTCCCTACGAGCAGTACTTC. It translates to CASSSRDSPYEQYF.